This T cell receptor (beta chain) originates from a study of persistence of HIV-infected CD4 T cells. For this clone: Its matching antigen is unknown.

V was shortened by 1 base and J by 6 bases, with 4 bases between the two germline ends. CDR3 length: 11 amino acids. Germline-derived CDR1 and CDR2 are LGHNT and FRNRAP. Cells were stimulated with CMV-infected fibroblast lysates at around 9.1 ug/mL. CD40L/CD69 double-negative CD45RO-high memory CD4+ T cells were collected. The libraries were made with immunoSEQ version 4 in survey mode. Profiled with immunoSEQ multiplex PCR; TCRdb holds only in-frame clones, not every one. This sample has 25,000 to 30,000 clones, with roughly 86% found just once. This sequence joins TRBV12-5 and TRBJ2-7; the D is unclear. The sample consisted of CD4+ T cells sorted from PBMCs after 18-hour stimulation, taken from a patient who received antiretroviral therapy. This receptor was taken from an adult man with HIV who was CMV-seropositive. CDR3 bases: TGTGCTAGTGGTTTGGAGGGCGAGCAGTACTTC. This sequence encodes CASGLEGEQYF.